The 20 T cell receptor beta chains in this list originate from one sample, sequenced in a study of technical replicates of blood from a handful of donors (dated by TCRdb to between 2016 and 2019). The library was built by means of the immunoSEQ multiplex PCR assay. In TCRdb, the immuneACCESS table is reduced to in-frame sequences with V and J assigned. These tables do not hold every clone; where another copy was compared, an unresolved V gene accounts for under half, and the others remain unexplained. Recorded for this sample are tens of thousands of clones; about 90% of them occurred a single time. 0.42% of the sample belongs to the ten largest clones. Material for sequencing was T cells isolated from PBMCs. The receptors originated from a human donor in good health.

The V and J genes are TRBV28 and TRBJ1-1, with TRBD1 identical over 8 bases. J lost 3 bases, V lost 1 base, and 7 bases had no gene match. Germline CDR1 and CDR2: MDHEN and SYDVKM. The CDR3 is made up of 16 amino acids. The CDR3 is CASSLLQGVKDTEAFF. The DNA of the CDR3 is TGTGCCAGCAGTTTATTACAGGGGGTTAAGGACACTGAAGCTTTCTTT.

This clone was counted a few times. J is TRBJ1-1 and V is TRBV7-6; D is uncertain. The V and J ends lost 7 bases and 0 bases respectively, with 18 bases between them. Germline V lookup: CDR1 SGHVS, CDR2 FNYEAQ. CDR3 length equals 16 residues. The CDR3 nucleotides are TGTGCCAGCACCCCCACGCAGGCGAGTATGAACACTGAAGCTTTCTTT. Its translation: CASTPTQASMNTEAFF.

The gene calls are TRBV7-3 and TRBJ2-1; TRBD2 matches 9 bases. Germline V lookup: CDR1 SGHTA, CDR2 FQGTGA. The CDR3 runs 15 residues. The ends lost 4 bases at V and 8 bases at J; junction bases unmatched: 9. Here the CDR3 DNA reads TGTGCCAGCAGCTCGAGACTAGCGGTTGGGGATGAGCAGTTCTTC. It yields the protein CASSSRLAVGDEQFF.

This sequence joins TRBV30 and TRBJ2-7; a possible D gene is TRBD2 (6 bases). The CDR3 loop spans 13 amino acids. In germline, CDR1 is GTSNPN, CDR2 SVGIG (reference sequence). V gave up 4 bases and J gave up 2 bases, with 12 bases separating them. For the CDR3, the DNA is TGTGCCTGGACGCTCGGGGGAGCCTACGAGCAGTACTTC. This codes for CAWTLGGAYEQYF.

The chain employs TRBV6-5 and TRBJ2-1, with TRBD2 identical over 11 bases. The CDR3 consists of 14 residues. CDR1 is MNHEY and CDR2 is SVGAGI in the germline V gene. V gave up 4 bases and J gave up 7 bases; unmatched junction bases: 3. The CDR3 DNA follows: TGTGCCAGCAGTTTAGCGGGAGGGCCTAATGAGCAGTTCTTC. Amino acid sequence: CASSLAGGPNEQFF.

This clone has a single count. J is TRBJ1-4 and V is TRBV6-5; 10 nucleotides agree with TRBD1. The junction had 6 bases not matched to a gene; V was cut back by 7 bases and J by 7 bases. CDR3 size: 14 residues. Germline CDR1 reads MNHEY; CDR2 reads SVGAGI. The DNA of the CDR3 is TGTGCCAGCATTACCGGGACAGGGGCTGAAAAACTGTTTTTT. Translated, it gives CASITGTGAEKLFF.

The CDR3 bases are TGTGCCAGCAGCTTTGCTGGGGCGGCAGAGACCCAGTACTTC. The encoded protein is CASSFAGAAETQYF. The chain links TRBV7-9 to TRBJ2-5; maybe TRBD1 (5 bases). V dropped 3 bases and J dropped 4 bases, with 12 bases sitting between them. This CDR3 has 14 residues. Per the germline V gene, CDR1 is SEHNR and CDR2 is FQNEAQ (reference sequence).

The chain carries TRBV4-2 and TRBJ2-7; D remains unclear. V lost 1 base and J lost 2, with 18 bases in between. The CDR3 is 17 amino acids. Germline V gene lookup returns CDR1 LGHNA and CDR2 YNFKEQ. CDR3 in amino acids: CASSQVEAGSVTYEQYF. The DNA for the CDR3 is TGTGCCAGCAGCCAAGTAGAAGCAGGTTCGGTTACCTACGAGCAGTACTTC.

This rearrangement joins TRBV5-1 to TRBJ2-2, with 7 bases fitting TRBD1. There are 14 residues in the CDR3. V was pared by 6 bases and J by 2 bases, with 4 bases of the junction left unmatched. Germline V gives CDR1 SGHRS, CDR2 YFSETQ. CDR3 in amino acids: CASTGQRNTGELFF. DNA for the CDR3: TGCGCCAGCACGGGACAGCGAAACACCGGGGAGCTGTTTTTT. Combining the CDR3 with reference TRBV5-1 and TRBJ2-2 gives the whole variable domain KAGVTQTPRYLIKTRGQQVTLSCSPISGHRSVSWYQQTPGQGLQFLFEYFSETQRNKGNFPGRFSGRQFSNSRSEMNVSTLELGDSALYLCASTGQRNTGELFFGEGSRLTVL.

The CDR3 is CASSTLTETSNYGYTF. The CDR3 coding sequence is TGTGCCAGTAGTACTCTGACGGAGACCTCTAACTATGGCTACACCTTC. The genes are TRBV19 and TRBJ1-2; D unclear. Germline CDR1 reads LNHDA; CDR2 reads SQIVND (reference sequence). This CDR3 is built from 16 residues. The V gene lost 4 bases and the J gene lost 0 bases, with 15 bases spanning the gap. Combining the CDR3 with reference TRBV19 and TRBJ1-2 gives the whole variable domain DGGITQSPKYLFRKEGQNVTLSCEQNLNHDAMYWYRQDPGQGLRLIYYSQIVNDFQKGDIAEGYSVSREKKESFPLTVTSAQKNPTAFYLCASSTLTETSNYGYTFGSGTRLTVV.

The chain couples TRBV27 to TRBJ1-5, with 8 bases aligning to TRBD1. Per the germline V gene, CDR1 is MNHEY and CDR2 is SMNVEV (reference sequence). Trimming took 4 bases from V and 2 from J; bases not matched to a gene: 1. There are 14 residues in the CDR3. CDR3 in DNA: TGTGCCAGCAGTTCGACAGGGGGCAATCAGCCCCAGCATTTT. Translated, it gives CASSSTGGNQPQHF.

This rearrangement joins TRBV30 to TRBJ2-7; no definite D call. There are 12 residues in the CDR3. V was pared by 1 base and J by 5 bases, with 9 bases between. Looked up from germline, CDR1 is GTSNPN and CDR2 is SVGIG (reference sequence). The CDR3 sequence: CAWSAQRDEQYF. The CDR3 DNA reads as TGTGCCTGGAGTGCCCAAAGAGACGAGCAGTACTTC.

This clone appeared a few times. The chain recombines TRBV6-1 with TRBJ1-5; 11 nucleotides align to TRBD1. The germline CDR1 and CDR2 sequences are MNHNS and SASEGT. J gave up 7 bases and V 10 bases, and 3 bases lay outside the gene matches. This CDR3 region has 12 residues. In DNA, the CDR3 is TGTGCCAACGGACAGGGGGCCCAGCCCCAGCATTTT. Residues: CANGQGAQPQHF.

This clone has more than one count but fewer than ten. The V gene is TRBV19, the J gene TRBJ2-7; D unresolved. Germline V gives CDR1 LNHDA, CDR2 SQIVND (reference sequence). CDR3 length: 15 amino acids. Trimming left V 3 bases short and J 5 bases short, with 17 bases between. CDR3 loop: CASSIAAFHPDEQYF. DNA for the CDR3: TGTGCCAGTAGTATTGCGGCATTCCATCCGGACGAGCAGTACTTC.

This chain links TRBV6-5 with TRBJ2-1; 7 nucleotides agree with TRBD2. The CDR3 has 15 residues. Germline CDR1 and CDR2: MNHEY and SVGAGI. J lost 0 bases, V lost 8 bases, and 7 bases had no gene match. The CDR3 here is CASQPGGSSYNEQFF. The CDR3 coding sequence is TGTGCCAGCCAACCCGGCGGGAGCTCCTACAATGAGCAGTTCTTC.

The chain carries TRBV7-3 and TRBJ2-3; the match to TRBD2 covers 14 bases. Looked up from germline, CDR1 is SGHTA and CDR2 is FQGTGA. The V segment lost 3 bases and the J segment 6 bases; nucleotides outside the gene matches: 2. The CDR3 spans 15 residues. CDR3 DNA: TGTGCCAGCAGCTTGGGACTAGCGGGAGCTGATACGCAGTATTTT. Its protein product is CASSLGLAGADTQYF.

CDR3 nucleotide sequence: TGTGCCAGCAGTGATCACAGGGGCGAGCAGTACTTC. It codes for CASSDHRGEQYF. The chain has TRBV6-5 and TRBJ2-7; 7 bases agree with TRBD1. The CDR3 is made up of 12 amino acids. V trimming: 5 bases; J trimming: 6 bases; junction bases outside the gene matches: 4. Germline V CDR1 and CDR2: MNHEY, SVGAGI.

For this clone: The same CDR3 also results from other DNA sequences found in this sample. The rearrangement uses TRBV25-1 and TRBJ2-7, with 9 bases fitting TRBD1. The V gene end was trimmed by 2 bases and the J gene end by 3 bases; junction bases not matched to a gene: 5. There are 15 residues in the CDR3. Germline CDR1 and CDR2: MGHDK and SYGVNS. The CDR3 nucleotides read TGTGCCAGCAGTGAACCGGGACAGGGCCTCTACGAGCAGTACTTC. Translating gives CASSEPGQGLYEQYF.

The chain links TRBV5-5 to TRBJ1-1, with D tentatively TRBD1 (5 bases). There are 13 residues in the CDR3. V was shortened by 4 bases and J by 2 bases, with 9 bases between the two germline ends. CDR1 SGHKS and CDR2 YYEKEE come from the germline V gene (reference sequence). The CDR3 loop reads CASSRDSNTEAFF. In nucleotides, the CDR3 is TGTGCCAGCAGCCGTGACAGTAACACTGAAGCTTTCTTT.

This rearrangement joins TRBV28 to TRBJ1-5, with 9 bases that match TRBD1. Looked up from germline, CDR1 is MDHEN and CDR2 is SYDVKM. Trimming cost V 3 bases and J 6 bases; bases outside gene matches: 3. The CDR3 extends over 14 amino acids. The CDR3: CASSFGTGFQPQHF. The CDR3 region has the DNA TGTGCCAGCAGTTTCGGGACAGGGTTTCAGCCCCAGCATTTT.